Each of the 5 T cell receptor beta chains below was sequenced from the same sample in a study of blood T cell repertoires in COVID-19. Assay: immunoSEQ multiplex PCR; the TCRdb copy retains only in-frame clones and omits some. The table includes roughly 300,000 clones, roughly 85% detected once. The source material was PBMCs or T cells enriched from blood (not recorded which). Source of these receptors: a woman between 40 and 55 years old with acute COVID-19.

This clone appeared once. The CDR3 coding sequence is TGTGCCAGTAGTAGGGGGGGAGGGATTTTCGCTGAAGCTTTCTTT. This encodes CASSRGGGIFAEAFF. The chain links TRBV19 to TRBJ1-1, with a tentative D call TRBD1 (5 bases). In germline, CDR1 is LNHDA, CDR2 SQIVND (reference sequence). The V end lost 4 bases, the J end lost 6 bases, and 18 bases lay between the germline ends. This CDR3 has 15 residues.

The gene calls are TRBV6-5 and TRBJ2-2; no reliable D call. The V end was cut by 2 bases, the J end by 2 bases, with 9 bases between. This CDR3 has 15 residues. The germline gives CDR1 MNHEY, CDR2 SVGAGI. CDR3 residues: CASSYSGLNTGELFF. CDR3 nucleotides: TGTGCCAGCAGTTACAGTGGGCTTAACACCGGGGAGCTGTTTTTT.

The chain carries TRBV7-9 and TRBJ1-2; D ambiguous. The CDR3 consists of 13 residues. Trimming shortened V by 4 bases and J by 4 bases, and 10 bases separated the two germline ends. The germline V gene has CDR1 SEHNR and CDR2 FQNEAQ (reference sequence). CDR3 sequence (DNA): TGTGCCAGCAGCTCCGGACTGAGCTATGGCTACACCTTC. It is translated as CASSSGLSYGYTF. Variable domain in full (rest from reference TRBV7-9 and TRBJ1-2): DTGVSQNPRHKITKRGQNVTFRCDPISEHNRLYWYRQTLGQGPEFLTYFQNEAQLEKSRLLSDRFSAERPKGSFSTLEIQRTEQGDSAMYLCASSSGLSYGYTFGSGTRLTVV.

CDR3 sequence reads: CASRQTDPGGTEAFF. The CDR3, as DNA: TGTGCCAGTAGACAAACCGACCCAGGGGGCACTGAAGCTTTCTTT. V gene TRBV19 combines with J gene TRBJ1-1; 7 bases are a match to TRBD1. CDR1 and CDR2 from the germline V gene are LNHDA and SQIVND (reference sequence). CDR3 length equals 15 residues. V gave up 6 bases and J gave up 4 bases; unmatched junction bases: 11.

The genes are TRBV4-1 and TRBJ1-1, with TRBD1 identical over 8 bases. After removal of 2 bases from V and 4 bases from J, the junction contained 6 bases not matched to a gene. The CDR3 has 15 residues. Germline CDR1 and CDR2: MGHRA and YSYEKL. The CDR3 sequence: CASSQQGQGVTEAFF. CDR3 DNA: TGCGCCAGCAGCCAACAAGGACAGGGCGTCACTGAAGCTTTCTTT.